This T cell receptor beta chain was sequenced for a study of OX40 agonist ivuxolimab in advanced cancers. Overall study: From roughly 23 to 85 years was the age range, with a mean of about 56 years, and around 80% were male.

Germline lookup yields CDR1 MDHEN and CDR2 SYDVKM. The CDR3 covers 16 residues. Losses at the gene ends were 3 bases for V and 9 bases for J; bases not matched to a gene: 12. Sequencing used immunoSEQ multiplex PCR; TCRdb keeps in-frame clones, though not all of them. The sample has tens of thousands of clones, 65% to 85% seen once. To note about this clone: The antigen is undetermined.

General observations from the study: Clonal expansion from baseline to week 6 occurred in both CD4+ and CD8+ T cells.

This TCR derives from an adult with an advanced solid tumor such as melanoma, head and neck, liver or kidney cancer. The input for sequencing was CD4+ or CD8+ T cells sorted from blood, taken in a trial of the OX40 agonist ivuxolimab. This sequence joins TRBV28 and TRBJ1-5; 9 nucleotides line up with TRBD1. CDR3 DNA: TGTGCCAGCAGTTTTGGGACGACAGGGGGGCGGGGGCCCCAGCATTTT. Residues: CASSFGTTGGRGPQHF. The full variable domain, with the rest looked up from reference TRBV28 and TRBJ1-5, is DVKVTQSSRYLVKRTGEKVFLECVQDMDHENMFWYRQDPGLGLRLIYFSYDVKMKEKGDIPEGYSVSREKKERFSLILESASTNQTSMYLCASSFGTTGGRGPQHFGDGTRLSIL.